This T cell receptor beta chain is drawn from a study of vaccination and CD4 T cells after COVID-19. Study-level information: The convalescents included six males and four females, and among them two were Hispanic while seven were Caucasian.

Treatment reported: 10-day PBMC culture with coronavirus spike peptide pools or control peptides (ViraFEST assay). Notes on this clonotype: The antigen remains unidentified.

The V end was cut by 8 bases, the J end by 0 bases, with 10 bases between. CDR1 is SGHTA, CDR2 FQGTGA, per germline. CDR3 size: 13 residues. Sequenced with the Oncomine TCR Beta short-read assay was DNA taken from cultured CD4+ T cells. It was from cultured CD4+ T cells that genomic DNA was extracted. TCRdb re-analysed the PCR reads in MiXCR, keeping a single row per CDR3 protein. The sample contains some 17,000 distinct CDR3 sequences, around 46% of which appear only once. The receptor's source is a human donor who had recovered from COVID-19. The chain carries TRBV7-3 and TRBJ1-1; possibly TRBD1 for D (5 bases). This specimen consisted of CD4+ T cells from blood, cultured in vitro, obtained after SARS-CoV-2 vaccination. In nucleotides, the CDR3 is TGTGCCAGCTCTCAACAGGTGAACACTGAAGCTTTCTTT. This sequence encodes CASSQQVNTEAFF.